The rows below give T cell receptor beta chains drawn from one sample of a study of blood T cell repertoires in COVID-19. Profiling relied on immunoSEQ multiplex PCR, and the TCRdb table lists in-frame clones only, not all of them. The table lists about 84,000 clones, nearly 85% of them singletons, with around 29% in the top ten. The material sequenced was peripheral blood. All receptors derive from a woman older than 75 with acute or convalescent COVID-19. Each CDR3 is given without its conserved first and last residue. The order of the fields is D gene, V gene, J gene, CDR3 protein. The D gene is left open where the match is weak.

d_gene: TRBD1; v_gene: TRBV6-6; j_gene: TRBJ1-5; CDR3aa: ASSSQGLYSNQPQH
d_gene: TRBD1; v_gene: TRBV5-1; j_gene: TRBJ1-2; CDR3aa: ASSSIGQGNGYT
d_gene: TRBD1; v_gene: TRBV5-1; j_gene: TRBJ1-2; CDR3aa: ASSLSGGAGGYT
d_gene: TRBD1; v_gene: TRBV6-2/TRBV6-3; j_gene: TRBJ2-3; CDR3aa: ASSYPVPGQGSTDTQY
d_gene: NA; v_gene: TRBV7-8; j_gene: TRBJ2-7; CDR3aa: ASSFHRSSYEQY
d_gene: TRBD1; v_gene: TRBV29-1; j_gene: TRBJ2-7; CDR3aa: RTVVGQGSDEQY
d_gene: NA; v_gene: TRBV29-1; j_gene: TRBJ2-1; CDR3aa: SVVREDNEQF
d_gene: TRBD2; v_gene: TRBV7-2; j_gene: TRBJ2-3; CDR3aa: ASSFSGDSTDTQY
d_gene: TRBD2; v_gene: TRBV6-1; j_gene: TRBJ2-7; CDR3aa: ASSEASGIYEQY
d_gene: TRBD1; v_gene: TRBV7-8; j_gene: TRBJ1-5; CDR3aa: ASSSGQVNQPQH
d_gene: NA; v_gene: TRBV5-8; j_gene: TRBJ1-5; CDR3aa: ASSLGQGFGQPQH
d_gene: TRBD2; v_gene: TRBV4-2; j_gene: TRBJ2-1; CDR3aa: ASSQGAGGPRSEQF
d_gene: TRBD2; v_gene: TRBV5-8; j_gene: TRBJ2-3; CDR3aa: ASSLRTSVGDTQY
d_gene: NA; v_gene: TRBV5-1; j_gene: TRBJ2-5; CDR3aa: ASSFLYGGKETQY
d_gene: TRBD2; v_gene: TRBV5-1; j_gene: TRBJ2-5; CDR3aa: ASSLGTSGRYQETQY
d_gene: TRBD1; v_gene: TRBV2; j_gene: TRBJ2-5; CDR3aa: ASGTGAGETQY
d_gene: TRBD2; v_gene: TRBV7-6; j_gene: TRBJ2-6; CDR3aa: ASSLRAWASGPGGANVLT
d_gene: NA; v_gene: TRBV6-2/TRBV6-3; j_gene: TRBJ1-2; CDR3aa: ASSYSFASGYT
d_gene: TRBD1; v_gene: TRBV5-4; j_gene: TRBJ2-5; CDR3aa: ASSRRQGQETQY
d_gene: NA; v_gene: TRBV7-3; j_gene: TRBJ2-1; CDR3aa: ASSLGGSGSYNEQF
d_gene: NA; v_gene: TRBV19; j_gene: TRBJ1-1; CDR3aa: ASSIYRNTEAF
d_gene: TRBD1; v_gene: TRBV2; j_gene: TRBJ1-2; CDR3aa: ASSEVTGGYGYT
d_gene: TRBD1; v_gene: TRBV24-1; j_gene: TRBJ1-5; CDR3aa: ATSDRDRGASQPQH
d_gene: NA; v_gene: TRBV28; j_gene: TRBJ2-1; CDR3aa: ASSPAAETSYNEQF